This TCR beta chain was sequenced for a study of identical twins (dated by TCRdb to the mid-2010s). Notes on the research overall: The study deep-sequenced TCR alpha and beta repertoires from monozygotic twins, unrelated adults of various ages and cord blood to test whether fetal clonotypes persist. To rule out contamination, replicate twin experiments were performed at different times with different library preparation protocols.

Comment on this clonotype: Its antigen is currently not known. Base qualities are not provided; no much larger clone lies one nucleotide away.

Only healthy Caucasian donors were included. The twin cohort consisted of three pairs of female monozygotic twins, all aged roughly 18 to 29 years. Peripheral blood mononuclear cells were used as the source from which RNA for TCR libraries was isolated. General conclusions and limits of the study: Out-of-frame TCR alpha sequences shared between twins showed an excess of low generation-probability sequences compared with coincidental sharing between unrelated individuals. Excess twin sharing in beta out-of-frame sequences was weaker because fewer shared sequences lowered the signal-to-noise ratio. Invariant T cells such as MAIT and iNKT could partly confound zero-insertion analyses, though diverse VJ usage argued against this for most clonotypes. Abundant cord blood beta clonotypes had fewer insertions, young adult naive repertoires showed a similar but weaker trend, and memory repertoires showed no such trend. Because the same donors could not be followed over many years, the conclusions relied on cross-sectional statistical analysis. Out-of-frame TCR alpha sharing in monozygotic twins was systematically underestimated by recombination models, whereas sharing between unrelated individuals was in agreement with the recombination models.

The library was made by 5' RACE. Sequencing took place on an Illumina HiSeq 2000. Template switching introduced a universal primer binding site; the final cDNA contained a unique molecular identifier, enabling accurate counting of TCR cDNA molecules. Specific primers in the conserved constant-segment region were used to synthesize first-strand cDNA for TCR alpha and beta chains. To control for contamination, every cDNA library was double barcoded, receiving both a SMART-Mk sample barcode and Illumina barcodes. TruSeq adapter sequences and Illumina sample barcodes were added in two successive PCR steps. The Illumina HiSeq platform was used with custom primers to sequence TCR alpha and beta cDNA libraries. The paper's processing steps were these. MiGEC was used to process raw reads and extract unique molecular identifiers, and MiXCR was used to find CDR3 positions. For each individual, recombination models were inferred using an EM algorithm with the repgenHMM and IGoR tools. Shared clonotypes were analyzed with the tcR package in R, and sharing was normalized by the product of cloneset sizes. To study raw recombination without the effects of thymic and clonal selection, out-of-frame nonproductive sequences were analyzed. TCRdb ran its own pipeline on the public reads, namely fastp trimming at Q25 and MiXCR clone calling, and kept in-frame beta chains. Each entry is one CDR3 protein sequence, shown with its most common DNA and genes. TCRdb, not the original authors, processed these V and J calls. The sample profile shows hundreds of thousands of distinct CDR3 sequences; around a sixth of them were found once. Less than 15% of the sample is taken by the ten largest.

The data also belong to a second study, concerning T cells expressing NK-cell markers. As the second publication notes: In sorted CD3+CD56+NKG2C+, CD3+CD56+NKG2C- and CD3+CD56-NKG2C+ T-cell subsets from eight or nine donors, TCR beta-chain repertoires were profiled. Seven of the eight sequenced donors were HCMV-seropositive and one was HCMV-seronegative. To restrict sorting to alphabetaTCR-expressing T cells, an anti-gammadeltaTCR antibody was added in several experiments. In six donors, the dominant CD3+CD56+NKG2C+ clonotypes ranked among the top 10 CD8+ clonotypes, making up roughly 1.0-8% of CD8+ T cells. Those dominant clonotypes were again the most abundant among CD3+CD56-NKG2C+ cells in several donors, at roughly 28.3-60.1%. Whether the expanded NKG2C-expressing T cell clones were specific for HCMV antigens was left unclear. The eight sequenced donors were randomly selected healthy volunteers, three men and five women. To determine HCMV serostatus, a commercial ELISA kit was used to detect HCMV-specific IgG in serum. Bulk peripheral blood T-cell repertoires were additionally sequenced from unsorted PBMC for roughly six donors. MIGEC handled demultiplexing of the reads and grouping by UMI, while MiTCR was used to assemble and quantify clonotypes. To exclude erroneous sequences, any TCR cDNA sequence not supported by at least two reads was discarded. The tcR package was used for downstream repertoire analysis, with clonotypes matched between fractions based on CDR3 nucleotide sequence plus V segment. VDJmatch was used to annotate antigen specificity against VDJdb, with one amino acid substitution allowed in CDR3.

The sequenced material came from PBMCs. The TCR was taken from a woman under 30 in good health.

The nucleotides are TGCAGTGCTACTAGCGGGAGGGCCGGCAATGAGCAGTTCTTC. It specifies CSATSGRAGNEQFF. The chain is encoded by TRBV20-1 joined to TRBJ2-1; TRBD2 matches 12 bases in the middle. Taken from the germline V gene (reference sequence), the CDR1 and CDR2 loops are DFQATT and SNEGSKA. Unmatched junction bases come to 4, with V trimmed by 4 bases and J by 6 bases. From cysteine to phenylalanine, the CDR3 is 14 amino acids long. This entry keeps only the CDR3 DNA: 42 bases, framed from base 1.